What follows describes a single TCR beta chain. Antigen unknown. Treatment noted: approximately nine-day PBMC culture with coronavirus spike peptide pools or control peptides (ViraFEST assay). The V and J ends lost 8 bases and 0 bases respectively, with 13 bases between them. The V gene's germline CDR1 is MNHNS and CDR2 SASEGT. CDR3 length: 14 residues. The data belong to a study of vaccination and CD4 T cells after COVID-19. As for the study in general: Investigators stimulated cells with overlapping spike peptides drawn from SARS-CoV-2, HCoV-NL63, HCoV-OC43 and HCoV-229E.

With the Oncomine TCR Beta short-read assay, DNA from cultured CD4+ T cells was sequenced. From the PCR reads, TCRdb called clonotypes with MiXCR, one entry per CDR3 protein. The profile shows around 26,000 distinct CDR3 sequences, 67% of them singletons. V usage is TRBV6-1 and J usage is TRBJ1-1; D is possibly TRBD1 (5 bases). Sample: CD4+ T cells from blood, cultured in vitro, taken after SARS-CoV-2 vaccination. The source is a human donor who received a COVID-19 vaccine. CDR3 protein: CASSPGAMNTEAFF. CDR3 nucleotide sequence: TGTGCCAGCTCCCCTGGGGCTATGAACACTGAAGCTTTCTTT.